The entry that follows covers one T cell receptor (beta chain) sequence. Primers: 60 Vbeta forward and 13 Jbeta reverse. The assay was immunoSEQ multiplex PCR, and TCRdb's table has in-frame clones only and misses some. The table has over 150,000 clones, around 76% seen once; the top ten hold about 1.3%. These data come from a study of cytomegalovirus exposure and HLA in healthy donors. The CDR3 totals 19 residues. The V end was cut by 7 bases, the J end by 1 base, with 25 bases between. Germline V gene lookup returns CDR1 MGHRA and CDR2 YSYEKL. Sequenced sample: PBMCs. The chain joins TRBV4-1 to TRBJ2-2; possible D gene TRBD2, 6 bases. The TCR comes from a man in his fifties or sixties in good health and CMV-seronegative. CDR3 nucleotide sequence: TGCGCCAGCAACACGGAGGGGTTCTCACGGTTCAGGAACACCGGGGAGCTGTTTTTT. It codes for CASNTEGFSRFRNTGELFF.